The clone carrying this T cell receptor (beta chain) occurred many times. The TCR beta CDR3 regions underwent amplification using RNA transcripts as the source. When the TCR CDR3 underwent first-round RT-PCR, the HTBI primer set was used. TCRdb passed the multiplex PCR reads through MiXCR, listing each CDR3 protein once. The table includes some 370,000 distinct CDR3 sequences, roughly 13% detected once. The data originate from a study of T cells in Graves' hyperthyroidism and ophthalmopathy. Germline CDR1 and CDR2: SEHNR and FQNEAQ (reference sequence). CDR3 length equals 12 residues. The V and J ends lost 3 bases and 5 bases respectively, with 7 bases between them.

The origin of this receptor is a middle-aged man with Graves' ophthalmopathy. The rearrangement uses TRBV7-9 and TRBJ1-1; D not certain. Sequencing was performed on blood. This chain's CDR3 is CASSLDVTEAFF. Written as DNA, the CDR3 is TGTGCCAGCAGCTTGGACGTTACTGAAGCTTTCTTT. Filled out from reference TRBV7-9 and TRBJ1-1, the complete variable domain reads DTGVSQNPRHKITKRGQNVTFRCDPISEHNRLYWYRQTLGQGPEFLTYFQNEAQLEKSRLLSDRFSAERPKGSFSTLEIQRTEQGDSAMYLCASSLDVTEAFFGQGTRLTVV.